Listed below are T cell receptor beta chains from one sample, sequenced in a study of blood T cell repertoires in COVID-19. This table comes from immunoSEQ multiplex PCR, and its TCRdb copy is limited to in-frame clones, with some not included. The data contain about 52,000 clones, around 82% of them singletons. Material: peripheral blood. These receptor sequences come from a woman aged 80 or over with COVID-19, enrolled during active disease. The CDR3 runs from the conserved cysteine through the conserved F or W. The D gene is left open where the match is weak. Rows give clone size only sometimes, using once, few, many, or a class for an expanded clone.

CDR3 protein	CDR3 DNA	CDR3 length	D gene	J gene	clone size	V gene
CASRAQPTGNQPQHF	TGTGCCAGCAGGGCACAGCCGACAGGGAATCAGCCCCAGCATTTT	15	TRBD1	TRBJ1-5	.	TRBV27
CASSRAGTNEQFF	TGCGCCAGCAGTCGCGCGGGGACGAATGAGCAGTTCTTC	13	.	TRBJ2-1	.	TRBV4-1
CASSGGLAVSYEQYF	TGTGCCAGCAGCGGGGGGTTAGCGGTCTCCTACGAGCAGTACTTC	15	.	TRBJ2-7	.	TRBV11-2
CASSVAGFGNTIYF	TGTGCCAGCAGCGTAGCAGGGTTCGGAAACACCATATATTTT	14	.	TRBJ1-3	.	TRBV9
CASSVAPGTNEKLFF	TGTGCCAGCAGCGTGGCGCCGGGAACTAATGAAAAACTGTTTTTT	15	.	TRBJ1-4	once	TRBV9
CASSSQASGILKEQFF	TGTGCCAGCAGTTCTCAAGCCAGCGGGATCCTAAAGGAGCAGTTCTTC	16	TRBD2	TRBJ2-1	.	TRBV5-5
CASSPLASGTENIQYF	TGTGCCAGCAGCCCCCTGGCGAGCGGGACCGAAAACATTCAGTACTTC	16	TRBD2	TRBJ2-4	.	TRBV7-2
CASSQGAYNEQFF	TGTGCCAGCAGCCAGGGGGCCTACAATGAGCAGTTCTTC	13	TRBD1	TRBJ2-1	.	TRBV11-2
CASSLGGSGTGELFF	TGTGCCAGCAGTTTAGGCGGGAGTGGGACCGGGGAGCTGTTTTTT	15	TRBD2	TRBJ2-2	.	TRBV28
CASSSGLSPNTEAFF	TGTGCCAGTAGTTCCGGACTCTCCCCGAACACTGAAGCTTTCTTT	15	.	TRBJ1-1	many	TRBV19
CASSSRATASGFYNEQFF	TGTGCCAGCAGCTCTAGGGCTACGGCTAGCGGGTTTTACAATGAGCAGTTCTTC	18	TRBD2	TRBJ2-1	.	TRBV7-2
CASRTSGTRSETQYF	TGCGCCAGTCGGACTAGCGGGACACGATCGGAGACCCAGTACTTC	15	TRBD2	TRBJ2-5	.	TRBV5-1
CASSEQTGTPVAFF	TGTGCCAGCAGCGAACAAACAGGGACCCCGGTAGCTTTCTTT	14	.	TRBJ1-1	.	TRBV2
CASSSPVGPSGGYTF	TGTGCCAGCAGCTCCCCGGTGGGTCCCTCGGGTGGCTACACCTTC	15	.	TRBJ1-2	few	TRBV28
CASSVQLAGGETQYF	TGTGCCAGCAGTGTACAACTAGCGGGAGGAGAGACCCAGTACTTC	15	TRBD2	TRBJ2-5	few	TRBV2